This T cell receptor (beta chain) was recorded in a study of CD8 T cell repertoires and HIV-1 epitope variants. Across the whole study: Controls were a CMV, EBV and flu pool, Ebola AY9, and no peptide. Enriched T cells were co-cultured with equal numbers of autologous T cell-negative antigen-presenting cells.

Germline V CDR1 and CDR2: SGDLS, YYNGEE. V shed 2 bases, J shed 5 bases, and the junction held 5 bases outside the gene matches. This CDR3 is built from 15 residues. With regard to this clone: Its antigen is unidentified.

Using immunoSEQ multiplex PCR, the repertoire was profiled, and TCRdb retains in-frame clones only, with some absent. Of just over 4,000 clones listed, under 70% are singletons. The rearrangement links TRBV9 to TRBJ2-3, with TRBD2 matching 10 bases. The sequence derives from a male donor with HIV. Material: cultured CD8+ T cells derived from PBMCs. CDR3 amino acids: CASSVSGGAGDTQYF. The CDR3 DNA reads TGTGCCAGCAGCGTCAGCGGGGGGGCCGGAGATACGCAGTATTTT.